The present TCR beta chain was sequenced within a study of blood T cell repertoires in COVID-19. Study-wide context: Italy, Spain and the United States were the sources of the convalescent and acute COVID-19 samples. Sources were T cells, B-cell-depleted T cells, or PBMCs; the material itself was cDNA or gDNA.

Germline V CDR1 and CDR2: SQVTM, ANQGSEA. The CDR3 sequence is 11 residues long. The V gene lost 4 bases and the J gene lost 3 bases, with 7 bases spanning the gap. Original data processing: Amplified reference gene primers provided the basis for estimating nucleated cell counts. Produced via immunoSEQ multiplex PCR; TCRdb's table is partial and in-frame only. V and J calls and clone size are given by that table; D and trimming were obtained from the DNA. The sample lists about 98,000 clones, 81% occurring once. The sequence was obtained from a woman of 80 years or more with acute or convalescent COVID-19. This chain connects TRBV29-1 to TRBJ2-7; D uncertain. The sequencing sample was made of peripheral blood. The DNA for the CDR3 is TGCAGCGTTGCCGACTTCTACGAGCAGTACTTC. It specifies CSVADFYEQYF.